Each of the 11 T cell receptor beta chains below was sequenced from the same sample in a study of blood T cells in healthy people across ages. Together with a sample-barcoded 5' primer, a J-beta primer mix was included in a second PCR lasting roughly 6 to 12 cycles. TCRdb reprocessed the 5' RACE reads with MiXCR, giving one entry per CDR3 protein. The table lists around 990,000 distinct CDR3 sequences, about two fifths of them singletons. Sequenced sample: blood. These TCRs come from a man younger than 35 in good health.

The chain couples TRBV20-1 to TRBJ2-3; 8 nucleotides agree with TRBD2. The CDR3 has 15 residues. The J segment lost 3 bases and the V segment lost 6 bases, leaving 11 bases of the junction unmatched. Per germline, CDR1 DFQATT and CDR2 SNEGSKA (reference sequence). Written as DNA, the CDR3 is TGCAGTGCAACCCGAGAGCGGGGGAATACAGATACGCAGTATTTT. Its translation: CSATRERGNTDTQYF.

This clonotype was detected a few times. This chain links TRBV4-1 with TRBJ1-2, with 11 bases identical to TRBD1. Trimming took 4 bases from V and 6 from J; bases not matched to a gene: 4. The CDR3 is 14 residues long. The germline CDR1 and CDR2 sequences are MGHRA and YSYEKL. The DNA for the CDR3 is TGCGCCAGCAGCCCCAGGACAGGGGGCAATGGCTACACCTTC. Its protein is CASSPRTGGNGYTF.

The gene calls are TRBV5-5 and TRBJ1-5; 7 bases map to TRBD1. Germline CDR1 reads SGHKS; CDR2 reads YYEKEE (reference sequence). The CDR3 runs to 15 residues. The V gene end was trimmed by 4 bases and the J gene end by 4 bases; junction bases not matched to a gene: 8. In DNA form, the CDR3 reads TGTGCCAGCAGCCCATTCGGGACAGAAAATCAGCCCCAGCATTTT. Its protein is CASSPFGTENQPQHF.

This clonotype was recorded a few times. The chain is built from TRBV9 and TRBJ1-2; D perhaps matches TRBD1 (5 bases). The CDR3 covers 14 residues. Per germline, CDR1 SGDLS and CDR2 YYNGEE. Trimming removed 1 base from V and 4 bases from J, with 11 bases in between. The DNA of the CDR3 is TGTGCCAGCAGCGTACAGTCCGGGGGCTATGGCTACACCTTC. It encodes CASSVQSGGYGYTF.

This clonotype was seen a few times. This chain joins TRBV6-2 or TRBV6-3 and TRBJ2-2; weak D call: TRBD1 (6 bases). With 2 bases removed from V and 3 bases from J, the gap between germline ends came to 19 bases. The germline V gene has CDR1 MNHEY and CDR2 SVGEGT. CDR3 length: 18 residues. The CDR3 sequence is CASSYTENRALYTGELFF. In DNA, the CDR3 is TGTGCCAGCAGTTACACGGAGAACAGGGCCCTTTACACCGGGGAGCTGTTTTTT.

The chain couples TRBV12-3 or TRBV12-4 to TRBJ2-1; maybe TRBD2 (6 bases). TRBJ2-7 matches the DNA end more closely, so the J call is doubtful. The CDR3 extends over 15 amino acids. CDR3 bases: TGTGCCAGCAGTTTACGGGGAGGAGGACACAATGAGCAGTACTTC. It encodes CASSLRGGGHNEQYF.

The sample holds a few counts of this clonotype. The V call is TRBV5-1, the J call TRBJ1-1, with 9 bases fitting TRBD1. The V gene end was trimmed by 5 bases and the J gene end by 3 bases; junction bases not matched to a gene: 5. Germline CDR1 SGHRS, CDR2 YFSETQ. The CDR3 is 14 residues long. The DNA of the CDR3 is TGCGCCAGCAGACCGGGGGACAGGGACACTGAAGCTTTCTTT. This codes for CASRPGDRDTEAFF.

As to this clonotype: A junction boundary mismatches the germline segment, possibly from a read error. The rearrangement uses TRBV3-1 and TRBJ1-6; D gene unclear. Germline V gene lookup returns CDR1 LGHDT and CDR2 YNNKEL (reference sequence). The CDR3 totals 15 residues. CDR3 DNA sequence: TGTGCCAGCAGCCAAGATGGGCGGACGAATTCACCCCCCCACTTT. Protein: CASSQDGRTNSPPHF. The complete variable domain, with remaining parts taken from reference TRBV3-1 and TRBJ1-6, reads DTAVSQTPKYLVTQMGNDKSIKCEQNLGHDTMYWYKQDSKKFLKIMFSYNNKELIINETVPNRFSPKSPDKAHLNLHINSLELGDSAVYFCASSQDGRTNSPPHFGNGTRLTVT.

This clonotype was recorded once. V usage is TRBV19 and J usage is TRBJ2-2, with D maybe TRBD1 (6 bases). This CDR3 is 15 amino acids long. The V and J ends lost 5 bases and 1 base respectively, with 11 bases between them. Germline V gives CDR1 LNHDA, CDR2 SQIVND (reference sequence). DNA for the CDR3: TGTGCCAGTAGTCCGGGACACCGGAACACCGGGGAGCTGTTTTTT. It encodes CASSPGHRNTGELFF.

V and J are TRBV4-3 and TRBJ2-2, with D possibly matching TRBD1 (6 bases). This CDR3 is built from 15 residues. V shed 0 bases and J shed 6 bases, with 11 bases lying between them. Germline V gives CDR1 LGHNA, CDR2 YSLEER. The CDR3 coding sequence is TGCGCCAGCAGCCAAGAAAGGACAGTCGCCGGGGAGCTGTTTTTT. Protein: CASSQERTVAGELFF.

A remark on this clonotype: This may stem from a read error, because a much larger clone lies one nucleotide away. This chain connects TRBV10-3 to TRBJ2-5, with 11 bases fitting TRBD2. The germline gives CDR1 ENHRY, CDR2 SYGVKD. The CDR3 has 14 residues. Trimming removed 11 bases from V and 11 bases from J; junction bases left unmatched: 16. In nucleotides, the CDR3 is TGTGCCGTTACCGGGACTAGCGGAAACAATGAGCAGTACTTC. This encodes CAVTGTSGNNEQYF.